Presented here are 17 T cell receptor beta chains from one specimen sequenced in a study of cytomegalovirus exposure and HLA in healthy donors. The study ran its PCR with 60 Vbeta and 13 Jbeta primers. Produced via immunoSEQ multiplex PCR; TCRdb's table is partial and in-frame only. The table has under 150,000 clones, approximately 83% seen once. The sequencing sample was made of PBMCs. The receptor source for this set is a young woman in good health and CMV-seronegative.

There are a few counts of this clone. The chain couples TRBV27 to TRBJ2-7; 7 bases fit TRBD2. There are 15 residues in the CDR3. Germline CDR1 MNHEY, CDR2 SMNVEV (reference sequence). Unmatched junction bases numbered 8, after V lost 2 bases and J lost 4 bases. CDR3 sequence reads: CASSLERSSGYEQYV. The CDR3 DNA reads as TGTGCCAGCAGTTTAGAAAGGTCTAGCGGATACGAGCAGTACGTC.

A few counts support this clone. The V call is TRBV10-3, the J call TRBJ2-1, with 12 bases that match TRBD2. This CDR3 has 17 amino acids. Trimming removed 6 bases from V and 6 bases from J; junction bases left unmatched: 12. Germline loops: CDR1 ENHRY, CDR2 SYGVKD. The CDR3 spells CAIRNPSGGAIFNEQFF. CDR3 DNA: TGTGCCATCAGAAACCCTAGCGGGGGGGCCATTTTCAATGAGCAGTTCTTC.

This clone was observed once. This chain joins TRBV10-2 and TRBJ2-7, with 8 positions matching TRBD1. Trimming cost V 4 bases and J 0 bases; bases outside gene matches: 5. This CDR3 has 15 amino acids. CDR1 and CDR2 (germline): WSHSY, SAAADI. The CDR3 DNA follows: TGCGCCAGCAGTGGGAGGGACAGGAGCTCCTACGAGCAGTACTTC. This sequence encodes CASSGRDRSSYEQYF.

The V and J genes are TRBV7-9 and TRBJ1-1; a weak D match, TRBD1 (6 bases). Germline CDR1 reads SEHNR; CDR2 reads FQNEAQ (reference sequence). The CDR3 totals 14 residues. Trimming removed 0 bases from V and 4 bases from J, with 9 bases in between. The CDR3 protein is CASSLAGASTEAFF. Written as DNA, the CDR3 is TGTGCCAGCAGCTTAGCGGGGGCGAGCACTGAAGCTTTCTTT.

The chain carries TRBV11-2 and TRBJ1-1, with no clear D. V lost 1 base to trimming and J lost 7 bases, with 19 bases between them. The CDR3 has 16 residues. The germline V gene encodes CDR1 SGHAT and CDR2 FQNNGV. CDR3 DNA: TGTGCCAGCAGCTTAGCGACCGGGGTGCCCCCCCTTGAAGCTTTCTTT. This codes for CASSLATGVPPLEAFF.

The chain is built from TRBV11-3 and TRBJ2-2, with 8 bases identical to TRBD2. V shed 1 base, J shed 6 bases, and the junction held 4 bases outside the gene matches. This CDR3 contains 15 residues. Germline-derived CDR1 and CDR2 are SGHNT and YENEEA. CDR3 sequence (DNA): TGTGCCAGCAGCTTAGCGGGAGGGGCGTCCGGGGAGCTGTTTTTT. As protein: CASSLAGGASGELFF.

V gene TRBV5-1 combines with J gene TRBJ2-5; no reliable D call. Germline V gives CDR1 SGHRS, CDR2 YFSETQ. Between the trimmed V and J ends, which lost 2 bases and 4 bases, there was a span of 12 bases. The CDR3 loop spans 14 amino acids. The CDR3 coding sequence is TGCGCCAGCAGCTTATCGACAACCTTAGAGACCCAGTACTTC. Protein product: CASSLSTTLETQYF.

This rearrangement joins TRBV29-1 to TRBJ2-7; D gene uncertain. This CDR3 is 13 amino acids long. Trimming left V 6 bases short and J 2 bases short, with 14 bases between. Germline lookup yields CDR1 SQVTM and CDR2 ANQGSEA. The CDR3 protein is CSVIETATYEQYF. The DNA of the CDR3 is TGCAGCGTCATTGAGACTGCGACCTACGAGCAGTACTTC.

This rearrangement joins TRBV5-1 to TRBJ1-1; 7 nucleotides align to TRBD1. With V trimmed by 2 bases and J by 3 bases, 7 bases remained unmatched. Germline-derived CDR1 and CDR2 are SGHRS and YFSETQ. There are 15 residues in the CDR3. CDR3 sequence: CASSFVTGEDTEAFF. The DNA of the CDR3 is TGCGCCAGCAGCTTCGTTACAGGGGAGGACACTGAAGCTTTCTTT.

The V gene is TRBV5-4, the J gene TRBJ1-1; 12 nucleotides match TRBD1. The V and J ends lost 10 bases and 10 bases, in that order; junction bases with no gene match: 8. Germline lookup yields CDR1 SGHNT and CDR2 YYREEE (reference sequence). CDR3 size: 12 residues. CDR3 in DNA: TGTGCCGGATCCGGGACAGGGGGCAGAGCTTTCTTT. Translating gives CAGSGTGGRAFF.

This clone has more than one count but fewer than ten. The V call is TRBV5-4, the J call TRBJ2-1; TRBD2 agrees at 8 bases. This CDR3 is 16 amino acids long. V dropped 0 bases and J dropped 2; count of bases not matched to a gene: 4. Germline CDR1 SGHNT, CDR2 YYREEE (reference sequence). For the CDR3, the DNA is TGTGCCAGCAGCTTGGGTGCGGGAGGTGCCTACAATGAGCAGTTCTTC. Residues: CASSLGAGGAYNEQFF.

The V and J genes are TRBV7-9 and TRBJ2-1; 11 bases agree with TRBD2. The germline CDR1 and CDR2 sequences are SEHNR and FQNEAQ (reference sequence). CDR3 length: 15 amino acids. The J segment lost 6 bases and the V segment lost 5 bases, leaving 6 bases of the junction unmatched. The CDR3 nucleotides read TGTGCCAGCAGCCACCCGGGACTAGCGGTCAATGAGCAGTTCTTC. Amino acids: CASSHPGLAVNEQFF.

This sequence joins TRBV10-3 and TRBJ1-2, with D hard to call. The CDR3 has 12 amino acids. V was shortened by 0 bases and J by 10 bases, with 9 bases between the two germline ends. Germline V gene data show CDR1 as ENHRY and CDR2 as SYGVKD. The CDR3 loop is CAISESKQFYTF. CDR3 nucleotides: TGTGCCATCAGTGAGTCGAAACAGTTCTACACCTTC.

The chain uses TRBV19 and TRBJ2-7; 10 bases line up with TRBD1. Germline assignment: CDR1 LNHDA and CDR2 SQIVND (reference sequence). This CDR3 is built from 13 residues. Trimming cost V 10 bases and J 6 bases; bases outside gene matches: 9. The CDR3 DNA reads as TGTGCCACCCGGGGGACAGGGGTTGCCGAGCAGTACTTC. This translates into CATRGTGVAEQYF.

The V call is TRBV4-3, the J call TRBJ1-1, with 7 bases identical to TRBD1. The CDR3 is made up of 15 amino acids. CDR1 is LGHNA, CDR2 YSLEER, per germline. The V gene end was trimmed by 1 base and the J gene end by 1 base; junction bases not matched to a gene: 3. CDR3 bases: TGCGCCAGCAGCCAAGTTGACAGGGAGAACACTGAAGCTTTCTTT. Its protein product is CASSQVDRENTEAFF.

The CDR3 nucleotides read TGCGCCAGCAGCTTGTCCAGCGGGAGGGCCGGAGAGACCCAGTACTTC. Protein sequence: CASSLSSGRAGETQYF. The chain links TRBV5-1 to TRBJ2-5; the match to TRBD2 covers 10 bases. With V trimmed by 1 base and J by 4 bases, 7 bases remained unmatched. Looked up from germline, CDR1 is SGHRS and CDR2 is YFSETQ. CDR3 length equals 16 residues.

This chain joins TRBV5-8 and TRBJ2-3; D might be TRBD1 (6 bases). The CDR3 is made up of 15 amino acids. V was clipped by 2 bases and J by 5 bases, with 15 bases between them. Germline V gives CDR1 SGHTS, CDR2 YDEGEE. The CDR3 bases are TGTGCCAGCAGCTTAGGGCTACAGGGCGGAGATACGCAGTATTTT. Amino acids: CASSLGLQGGDTQYF.